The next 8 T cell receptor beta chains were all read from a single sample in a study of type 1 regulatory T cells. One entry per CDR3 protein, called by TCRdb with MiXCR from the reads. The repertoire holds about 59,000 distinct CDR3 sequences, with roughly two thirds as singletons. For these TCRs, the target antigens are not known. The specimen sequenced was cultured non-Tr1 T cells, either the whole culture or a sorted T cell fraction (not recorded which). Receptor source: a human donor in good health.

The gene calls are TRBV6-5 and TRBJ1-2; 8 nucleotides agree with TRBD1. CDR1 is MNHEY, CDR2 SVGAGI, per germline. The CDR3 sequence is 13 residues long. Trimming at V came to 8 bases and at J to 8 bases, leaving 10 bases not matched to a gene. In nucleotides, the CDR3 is TGTGCCAGCCGTCAGGGGGCGCGGCAAGGCTACACCTTC. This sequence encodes CASRQGARQGYTF.

The CDR3: CASSLVDEQYF. The DNA of the CDR3 is TGCGCCAGCAGCTTGGTCGACGAGCAGTACTTC. The chain links TRBV5-1 to TRBJ2-7; the D is unclear. The CDR3 is 11 amino acids. With 0 bases removed from V and 5 bases from J, the gap between germline ends came to 3 bases. Germline V gives CDR1 SGHRS, CDR2 YFSETQ.

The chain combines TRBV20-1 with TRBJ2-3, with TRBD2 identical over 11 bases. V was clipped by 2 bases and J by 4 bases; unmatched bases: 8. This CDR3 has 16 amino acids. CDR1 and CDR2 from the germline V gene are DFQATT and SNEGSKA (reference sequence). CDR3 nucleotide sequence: TGCAGTGCTAGAAGGCTAGCGGGAGGCGGGCCAGATACGCAGTATTTT. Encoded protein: CSARRLAGGGPDTQYF.

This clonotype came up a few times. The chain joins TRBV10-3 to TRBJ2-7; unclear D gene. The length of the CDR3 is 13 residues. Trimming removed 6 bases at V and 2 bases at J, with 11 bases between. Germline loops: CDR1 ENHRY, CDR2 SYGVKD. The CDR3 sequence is CAIRAESPYEQYF. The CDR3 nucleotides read TGTGCCATCAGGGCAGAGAGCCCCTACGAGCAGTACTTC.

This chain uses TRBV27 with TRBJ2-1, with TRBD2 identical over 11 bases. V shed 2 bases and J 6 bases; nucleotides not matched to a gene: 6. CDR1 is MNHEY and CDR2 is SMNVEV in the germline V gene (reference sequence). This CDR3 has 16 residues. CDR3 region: CASSLVTSGRPNEQFF. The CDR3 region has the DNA TGTGCCAGCAGTTTAGTTACTAGCGGGAGACCCAATGAGCAGTTCTTC.

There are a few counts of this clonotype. CDR3 in DNA: TGTGCCAGCTCGCGGACTAGCGGGGATAGCTCCTACAATGAGCAGTTCTTC. As protein: CASSRTSGDSSYNEQFF. The chain uses TRBV18 and TRBJ2-1; TRBD2 aligns across 12 bases. Losses at the gene ends were 6 bases for V and 0 bases for J; bases not matched to a gene: 6. CDR3 length equals 17 residues. The V gene's germline CDR1 is KGHSH and CDR2 LQKENI.

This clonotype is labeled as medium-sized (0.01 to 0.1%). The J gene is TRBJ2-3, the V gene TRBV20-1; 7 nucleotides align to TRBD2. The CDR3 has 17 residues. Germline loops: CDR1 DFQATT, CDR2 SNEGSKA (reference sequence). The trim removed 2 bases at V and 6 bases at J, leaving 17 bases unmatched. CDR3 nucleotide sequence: TGCAGTGCTAGACTGAAACCCAGCGGGACGACGTGGGATACGCAGTATTTT. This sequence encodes CSARLKPSGTTWDTQYF.

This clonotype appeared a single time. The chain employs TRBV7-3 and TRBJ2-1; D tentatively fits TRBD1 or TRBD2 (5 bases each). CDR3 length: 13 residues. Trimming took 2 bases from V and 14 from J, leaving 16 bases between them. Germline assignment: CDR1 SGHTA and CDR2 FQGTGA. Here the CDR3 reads CASSLRLGDREFF. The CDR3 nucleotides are TGTGCCAGCAGCTTACGGTTAGGGGACCGGGAGTTCTTC. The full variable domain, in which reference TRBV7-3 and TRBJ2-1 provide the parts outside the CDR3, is GAGVSQTPSNKVTEKGKYVELRCDPISGHTALYWYRQSLGQGPEFLIYFQGTGAADDSGLPNDRFFAVRPEGSVSTLKIQRTERGDSAVYLCASSLRLGDREFFGPGTRLTVL.